The source of this T cell receptor (beta chain) is a study of T cell repertoires in cytomegalovirus infection. CDR1 and CDR2 (germline): SEHNR, FQNEAQ (reference sequence). V lost 6 bases to trimming and J lost 7 bases; unmatched junction nucleotides: 10. There are 15 residues in the CDR3. TCRdb called the reads again in MiXCR, with one record for every CDR3 protein. The top ten hold 2.5% to 3.5% of the sample, which has about 740,000 distinct CDR3 sequences, less than 40% seen once. Study results and limitations: Identification of carriers of CMV plus the relevant HLA was performed using cumulative public TCR beta family frequency. It was HLA-C-restricted CMV-specific TCR beta clonotypes that dominated the response ex vivo.

In its sample, this clonotype was seen a few times. The antigen is not known. The source material was PBMCs. The sequence came from a human donor in good health (CMV status not recorded). Some clones in this sample may be carry-over from other donors' samples. The rearrangement links TRBV7-9 to TRBJ2-1; 9 bases line up with TRBD1. CDR3 residues: CASRNEGQGRNEQFF. The CDR3 DNA reads TGTGCCAGCAGAAACGAGGGACAGGGAAGGAATGAGCAGTTCTTC.